This entry describes one T cell receptor beta chain. Treatment: over 15 received Ad26.COV2.S at low or high dose, single or two shots; roughly five received placebo; per-sample allocation not given. Sampling was performed 63 days after the first vaccine or placebo injection. Ad26.COV2.S expressed prefusion-stabilized spike from the original Wuhan strain. Method: immunoSEQ multiplex PCR; TCRdb's copy keeps in-frame clones and lacks some. The data contain about 440,000 clones, roughly 87% of them singletons. This sample is part of a study of Ad26.COV2.S vaccination and SARS-CoV-2 variants. The overall study: Each vaccinee took Ad26.COV2.S intramuscularly, once or twice 56 days apart.

The V end was cut by 2 bases, the J end by 0 bases, with 11 bases between. Germline CDR1 MNHEY, CDR2 SVGEGT. The CDR3 is 15 residues long. Here the sequenced sample was peripheral blood, taken in a trial of Ad26.COV2.S vaccine versus placebo. J is TRBJ2-7 and V is TRBV6-2 or TRBV6-3, with D possibly being TRBD1 or TRBD2 (5 bases each). The sequence was obtained from a person aged 18-60 years who received the Ad26.COV2.S COVID-19 vaccine or a placebo. CDR3 sequence reads: CASSYGAGLSYEQYF. The CDR3 coding sequence is TGTGCCAGCAGTTACGGGGCGGGCCTCTCCTACGAGCAGTACTTC.